Here is one TCR beta chain with its context. Its cognate antigen is unknown. The data were produced by immunoSEQ multiplex PCR, yet TCRdb's version contains in-frame clones alone and is incomplete. The repertoire holds 120,000 or so clones, approximately 94% seen once, with about 1.7% in the top ten. This entry comes from a study of cytomegalovirus exposure and HLA in healthy donors. Whole-study findings and limits: Among TCR sequences, most were rare, though some public TCRs appeared in many donors. Reports credit the classifier with highly specific, highly sensitive diagnosis of cytomegalovirus status. The investigators catalogued some 150 TCR beta chains as cytomegalovirus-associated. Through in vitro validation, three CMV-associated chains were shown to be specific for CMV antigens.

The receptor comes from a man in his late teens or twenties in good health and CMV-seronegative. Sequences were obtained from PBMCs.

CDR3 nucleotide sequence: TGTGCCAGCAGTGACCCGACAGAGCCCCAGCATTTT. This sequence encodes CASSDPTEPQHF. The chain uses TRBV6-1 and TRBJ1-5, with D possibly being TRBD1 (5 bases). The CDR3 length is 12 residues. The V gene's germline CDR1 is MNHNS and CDR2 SASEGT. V was pared by 3 bases and J by 8 bases, with 8 bases between.